The 23 T cell receptor beta chains given below trace back to one sample, sequenced in a study of T cells in Graves' hyperthyroidism and ophthalmopathy. RNA transcripts gave rise to amplified TCR beta CDR3 regions. Carried out on the TCR CDR3, a first-round RT-PCR used the HTBI primer set. TCRdb re-derived calls from the multiplex PCR reads in MiXCR, one entry per CDR3 protein. The sample consists of 280,000 or so distinct CDR3 sequences, 20% to 25% of them appearing once. The sample was blood. Receptor source: a man between 40 and 49 years old with Graves' hyperthyroidism that later progressed to Graves' ophthalmopathy.

This clonotype was observed many times. The genes are TRBV28 and TRBJ2-7; D gene ambiguous. CDR3 length equals 13 residues. Deletions cut 6 bases from V and 4 bases from J, with 13 bases between. CDR1 is MDHEN, CDR2 SYDVKM, per germline. The CDR3 here is CASSKGPNYEQYF. The CDR3 DNA sequence: TGTGCCAGCAGCAAGGGCCCGAATTACGAGCAGTACTTC.

This clonotype was picked up many times. The CDR3 coding sequence is TGTGCCACCAGCCGATTGGGGCAGACAGGCAATGAGCAGTTCTTC. It is translated as CATSRLGQTGNEQFF. The chain links TRBV24-1 to TRBJ2-1, with a possible D match to TRBD1 (6 bases). From germline, CDR1 is KGHDR and CDR2 SFDVKD. This CDR3 has 15 amino acids. The V end was cut by 7 bases, the J end by 6 bases, with 18 bases between.

This clonotype has a count of ten or more. This likely comes from a read error, as the CDR3 has no conserved phenylalanine or tryptophan at its end. This chain connects TRBV6-4 to TRBJ1-1; no definite D call. The CDR3 extends over 13 amino acids. The V gene lost 3 bases and the J gene lost 6 bases, with 11 bases spanning the gap. Germline CDR1 and CDR2: MRHNA and SNTAGT. In DNA form, the CDR3 reads TGTGCCAGCAGTGAGGTTCGCGGCGCTGAAGCTTTCTCT. As protein: CASSEVRGAEAFS.

In its sample, this clonotype was seen a few times. CDR3 in DNA: TGTGCCAGCAGTTTAGAGGGGACCCAGTACTTC. Encoded protein: CASSLEGTQYF. The gene calls are TRBV12-3 or TRBV12-4 and TRBJ2-5; no reliable D call. This CDR3 spans 11 amino acids. The V and J ends lost 1 base and 7 bases respectively, with 4 bases between them.

This chain links TRBV11-2 with TRBJ1-5; D may be TRBD1 (5 bases). Trimming stripped 4 bases from V and 4 bases from J, with 11 bases between. This CDR3 has 14 residues. Germline CDR1 reads SGHAT; CDR2 reads FQNNGV. The CDR3 here is CASSSRDLNQPQHF. The CDR3 DNA is TGTGCCAGCAGCTCGAGGGACCTTAATCAGCCCCAGCATTTT.

The chain employs TRBV5-4 and TRBJ2-2; TRBD2 aligns across 10 bases. The CDR3 consists of 15 residues. Germline lookup yields CDR1 SGHNT and CDR2 YYREEE (reference sequence). The V and J ends lost 5 bases and 2 bases, in that order; junction bases with no gene match: 3. The CDR3 here is CASRSGRVNTGELFF. CDR3 DNA sequence: TGTGCCAGCAGAAGCGGGAGGGTTAACACCGGGGAGCTGTTTTTT.

This clonotype has ten or more counts. The rearrangement joins TRBV27 to TRBJ1-1, with TRBD1 as a possible D gene (5 bases). Trimming left V 2 bases short and J 3 bases short, with 10 bases between. The CDR3 extends over 14 amino acids. Germline V gene data show CDR1 as MNHEY and CDR2 as SMNVEV (reference sequence). The chain's CDR3 is CASSLVGEDTEAFF. In DNA form, the CDR3 reads TGTGCCAGCAGTTTAGTGGGGGAAGACACTGAAGCTTTCTTT.

V usage is TRBV30 and J usage is TRBJ2-5; D might be TRBD1 (6 bases). This CDR3 is built from 13 residues. The germline gives CDR1 GTSNPN, CDR2 SVGIG (reference sequence). The V and J ends lost 4 bases and 5 bases respectively, with 14 bases between them. The CDR3 here is CAWTPGTFETQYF. The CDR3 nucleotides read TGTGCCTGGACCCCAGGGACATTCGAGACCCAGTACTTC.

This clonotype was recorded at least ten times. The rearrangement uses TRBV7-6 and TRBJ2-7, with 8 nucleotides matching TRBD1. Germline values: CDR1 SGHVS, CDR2 FNYEAQ. V shed 6 bases and J 3 bases; nucleotides not matched to a gene: 13. This CDR3 region has 16 residues. The CDR3 coding sequence is TGTGCCAGCAGTTATGCCGGGACAGGAGAGCTCTACGAGCAGTACTTC. Translated, it gives CASSYAGTGELYEQYF.

This clonotype showed up many times. The chain joins TRBV20-1 to TRBJ2-7, with a weak D call TRBD2 (6 bases). CDR1 is DFQATT and CDR2 is SNEGSKA in the germline V gene (reference sequence). The CDR3 sequence is 15 residues long. Trimming took off 6 bases at V and 7 bases at J, with 25 bases between the two ends. The CDR3 reads CSAQPPIGEVIEQYF. The CDR3 DNA reads as TGCAGTGCGCAGCCCCCCATAGGGGAGGTGATTGAGCAGTACTTC.

Ten or more counts support this clonotype. The chain employs TRBV19 and TRBJ1-1; D call uncertain. Per germline, CDR1 LNHDA and CDR2 SQIVND (reference sequence). V gave up 6 bases and J gave up 1 base, with 12 bases separating them. The CDR3 is made up of 14 amino acids. The CDR3 DNA reads as TGTGCCAGTAGCGATCCTTCCGGGAACACTGAAGCTTTCTTT. This sequence encodes CASSDPSGNTEAFF.

In this sample, this clonotype turned up many times. The V call is TRBV20-1, the J call TRBJ2-7; D tentatively reads TRBD1 or TRBD2 (5 bases each). V was cut by 1 base and J by 3 bases, with 10 bases left in between. In germline, CDR1 is DFQATT, CDR2 SNEGSKA (reference sequence). The CDR3 runs to 13 residues. CDR3 in amino acids: CSARVPGRYEQYF. The CDR3, as DNA: TGCAGTGCTAGAGTTCCGGGGCGCTACGAGCAGTACTTC.

This clonotype was observed at least ten times. The chain couples TRBV18 to TRBJ2-7; D is possibly TRBD2 (6 bases). Germline values: CDR1 KGHSH, CDR2 LQKENI. This CDR3 has 16 amino acids. Trimming removed 3 bases at V and 9 bases at J, with 24 bases between. Written as DNA, the CDR3 is TGTGCCAGCTCACCCCCCGGGAGTGCGCTCGTGAGCGTGCAGTACTTC. The encoded protein is CASSPPGSALVSVQYF.

The chain uses TRBV6-4 and TRBJ1-1; 9 bases are a match to TRBD1. This CDR3 comprises 12 residues. V was pared by 5 bases and J by 11 bases, with 6 bases of the junction left unmatched. Germline lookup yields CDR1 MRHNA and CDR2 SNTAGT. For the CDR3, the DNA is TGTGCCAGCAGTTCCACCGGACAGGGGGCTTTCTTT. This sequence encodes CASSSTGQGAFF.

V is TRBV2 and J is TRBJ1-1; 9 bases line up with TRBD1. The CDR3 loop spans 16 amino acids. The ends lost 3 bases at V and 3 bases at J; junction bases unmatched: 8. CDR1 and CDR2 (germline): SNHLY, FYNNEI. The CDR3 DNA follows: TGTGCCAGCAGTGACCCCCGGGACAGGGCTGACACTGAAGCTTTCTTT. Amino acids: CASSDPRDRADTEAFF.

This clonotype showed up many times. The CDR3 DNA reads as TGTGCCAGCAGCTTAGGTGGGATACTTGGAAACACCATATATTTT. Residues: CASSLGGILGNTIYF. V gene TRBV11-2 combines with J gene TRBJ1-3, with D hard to call. V lost 1 base to trimming and J lost 3 bases, with 10 bases between them. The germline gives CDR1 SGHAT, CDR2 FQNNGV. CDR3 length: 15 amino acids.

The chain combines TRBV4-1 with TRBJ2-4; 10 nucleotides match TRBD1. This CDR3 is built from 16 residues. Losses at the gene ends were 4 bases for V and 1 base for J; bases not matched to a gene: 4. CDR1 and CDR2 (germline): MGHRA, YSYEKL. The CDR3: CASSPGQGGAKNIQYF. The CDR3 DNA is TGCGCCAGCAGCCCCGGACAGGGGGGGGCCAAAAACATTCAGTACTTC.

The rearrangement links TRBV28 to TRBJ2-7; perhaps TRBD2 as D (5 bases). This CDR3 is 16 amino acids long. Per the germline V gene, CDR1 is MDHEN and CDR2 is SYDVKM. Trimming removed 6 bases from V and 4 bases from J, with 22 bases in between. In DNA form, the CDR3 reads TGTGCCAGCAGATCCGTCACGGAGGACCCCATATACGAGCAGTACTTC. It encodes CASRSVTEDPIYEQYF.

The chain uses TRBV6-2 or TRBV6-3 and TRBJ1-1, with D possibly matching TRBD1 (6 bases). Germline V gene sequence: CDR1 MNHEY, CDR2 SVGEGT. CDR3 length equals 14 residues. Trimming pared 6 bases from V and 4 bases from J, leaving 15 bases between. CDR3 protein: CASRTAGASTEAFF. The CDR3 DNA follows: TGTGCCAGCAGAACCGCAGGGGCCTCCACTGAAGCTTTCTTT.

The chain is built from TRBV2 and TRBJ1-2, with 12 nucleotides matching TRBD1. The CDR3 has 14 amino acids. V gave up 1 base and J gave up 8 bases; unmatched junction bases: 2. In germline, CDR1 is SNHLY, CDR2 FYNNEI. The DNA of the CDR3 is TGTGCCAGCAGTGAAGGGGGACAGGGGGCCGGCTACACCTTC. Its translation: CASSEGGQGAGYTF. Combining the CDR3 with reference TRBV2 and TRBJ1-2 gives the whole variable domain EPEVTQTPSHQVTQMGQEVILRCVPISNHLYFYWYRQILGQKVEFLVSFYNNEISEKSEIFDDQFSVERPDGSNFTLKIRSTKLEDSAMYFCASSEGGQGAGYTFGSGTRLTVV.

This clonotype was counted ten times or more. This rearrangement joins TRBV10-3 to TRBJ2-2, with 7 bases that match TRBD2. Germline values: CDR1 ENHRY, CDR2 SYGVKD. Losses at the gene ends were 6 bases for V and 1 base for J; bases not matched to a gene: 5. The CDR3 is 15 residues long. CDR3 sequence reads: CAIRPTSENTGELFF. CDR3 coding DNA: TGTGCCATCAGGCCAACTAGCGAGAACACCGGGGAGCTGTTTTTT.

The chain joins TRBV11-2 to TRBJ2-7, with D unresolved. Trimming stripped 7 bases from V and 4 bases from J, with 14 bases between. The CDR3 sequence is 13 residues long. From germline, CDR1 is SGHAT and CDR2 FQNNGV. DNA of the CDR3: TGTGCCAGCACCCCCGGGTCCCTATACGAGCAGTACTTC. Protein product: CASTPGSLYEQYF.

This clonotype was seen many times. This chain connects TRBV5-1 to TRBJ2-2, with 8 bases matching TRBD2. Germline V gene data show CDR1 as SGHRS and CDR2 as YFSETQ. V trimming: 2 bases; J trimming: 0 bases; junction bases outside the gene matches: 9. This CDR3 comprises 18 residues. The CDR3 DNA is TGCGCCAGCAGCTTTCCCAGCGGGGGAAACGCGAACACCGGGGAGCTGTTTTTT. As protein: CASSFPSGGNANTGELFF. The variable domain in full, completed from reference TRBV5-1 and TRBJ2-2, reads KAGVTQTPRYLIKTRGQQVTLSCSPISGHRSVSWYQQTPGQGLQFLFEYFSETQRNKGNFPGRFSGRQFSNSRSEMNVSTLELGDSALYLCASSFPSGGNANTGELFFGEGSRLTVL.